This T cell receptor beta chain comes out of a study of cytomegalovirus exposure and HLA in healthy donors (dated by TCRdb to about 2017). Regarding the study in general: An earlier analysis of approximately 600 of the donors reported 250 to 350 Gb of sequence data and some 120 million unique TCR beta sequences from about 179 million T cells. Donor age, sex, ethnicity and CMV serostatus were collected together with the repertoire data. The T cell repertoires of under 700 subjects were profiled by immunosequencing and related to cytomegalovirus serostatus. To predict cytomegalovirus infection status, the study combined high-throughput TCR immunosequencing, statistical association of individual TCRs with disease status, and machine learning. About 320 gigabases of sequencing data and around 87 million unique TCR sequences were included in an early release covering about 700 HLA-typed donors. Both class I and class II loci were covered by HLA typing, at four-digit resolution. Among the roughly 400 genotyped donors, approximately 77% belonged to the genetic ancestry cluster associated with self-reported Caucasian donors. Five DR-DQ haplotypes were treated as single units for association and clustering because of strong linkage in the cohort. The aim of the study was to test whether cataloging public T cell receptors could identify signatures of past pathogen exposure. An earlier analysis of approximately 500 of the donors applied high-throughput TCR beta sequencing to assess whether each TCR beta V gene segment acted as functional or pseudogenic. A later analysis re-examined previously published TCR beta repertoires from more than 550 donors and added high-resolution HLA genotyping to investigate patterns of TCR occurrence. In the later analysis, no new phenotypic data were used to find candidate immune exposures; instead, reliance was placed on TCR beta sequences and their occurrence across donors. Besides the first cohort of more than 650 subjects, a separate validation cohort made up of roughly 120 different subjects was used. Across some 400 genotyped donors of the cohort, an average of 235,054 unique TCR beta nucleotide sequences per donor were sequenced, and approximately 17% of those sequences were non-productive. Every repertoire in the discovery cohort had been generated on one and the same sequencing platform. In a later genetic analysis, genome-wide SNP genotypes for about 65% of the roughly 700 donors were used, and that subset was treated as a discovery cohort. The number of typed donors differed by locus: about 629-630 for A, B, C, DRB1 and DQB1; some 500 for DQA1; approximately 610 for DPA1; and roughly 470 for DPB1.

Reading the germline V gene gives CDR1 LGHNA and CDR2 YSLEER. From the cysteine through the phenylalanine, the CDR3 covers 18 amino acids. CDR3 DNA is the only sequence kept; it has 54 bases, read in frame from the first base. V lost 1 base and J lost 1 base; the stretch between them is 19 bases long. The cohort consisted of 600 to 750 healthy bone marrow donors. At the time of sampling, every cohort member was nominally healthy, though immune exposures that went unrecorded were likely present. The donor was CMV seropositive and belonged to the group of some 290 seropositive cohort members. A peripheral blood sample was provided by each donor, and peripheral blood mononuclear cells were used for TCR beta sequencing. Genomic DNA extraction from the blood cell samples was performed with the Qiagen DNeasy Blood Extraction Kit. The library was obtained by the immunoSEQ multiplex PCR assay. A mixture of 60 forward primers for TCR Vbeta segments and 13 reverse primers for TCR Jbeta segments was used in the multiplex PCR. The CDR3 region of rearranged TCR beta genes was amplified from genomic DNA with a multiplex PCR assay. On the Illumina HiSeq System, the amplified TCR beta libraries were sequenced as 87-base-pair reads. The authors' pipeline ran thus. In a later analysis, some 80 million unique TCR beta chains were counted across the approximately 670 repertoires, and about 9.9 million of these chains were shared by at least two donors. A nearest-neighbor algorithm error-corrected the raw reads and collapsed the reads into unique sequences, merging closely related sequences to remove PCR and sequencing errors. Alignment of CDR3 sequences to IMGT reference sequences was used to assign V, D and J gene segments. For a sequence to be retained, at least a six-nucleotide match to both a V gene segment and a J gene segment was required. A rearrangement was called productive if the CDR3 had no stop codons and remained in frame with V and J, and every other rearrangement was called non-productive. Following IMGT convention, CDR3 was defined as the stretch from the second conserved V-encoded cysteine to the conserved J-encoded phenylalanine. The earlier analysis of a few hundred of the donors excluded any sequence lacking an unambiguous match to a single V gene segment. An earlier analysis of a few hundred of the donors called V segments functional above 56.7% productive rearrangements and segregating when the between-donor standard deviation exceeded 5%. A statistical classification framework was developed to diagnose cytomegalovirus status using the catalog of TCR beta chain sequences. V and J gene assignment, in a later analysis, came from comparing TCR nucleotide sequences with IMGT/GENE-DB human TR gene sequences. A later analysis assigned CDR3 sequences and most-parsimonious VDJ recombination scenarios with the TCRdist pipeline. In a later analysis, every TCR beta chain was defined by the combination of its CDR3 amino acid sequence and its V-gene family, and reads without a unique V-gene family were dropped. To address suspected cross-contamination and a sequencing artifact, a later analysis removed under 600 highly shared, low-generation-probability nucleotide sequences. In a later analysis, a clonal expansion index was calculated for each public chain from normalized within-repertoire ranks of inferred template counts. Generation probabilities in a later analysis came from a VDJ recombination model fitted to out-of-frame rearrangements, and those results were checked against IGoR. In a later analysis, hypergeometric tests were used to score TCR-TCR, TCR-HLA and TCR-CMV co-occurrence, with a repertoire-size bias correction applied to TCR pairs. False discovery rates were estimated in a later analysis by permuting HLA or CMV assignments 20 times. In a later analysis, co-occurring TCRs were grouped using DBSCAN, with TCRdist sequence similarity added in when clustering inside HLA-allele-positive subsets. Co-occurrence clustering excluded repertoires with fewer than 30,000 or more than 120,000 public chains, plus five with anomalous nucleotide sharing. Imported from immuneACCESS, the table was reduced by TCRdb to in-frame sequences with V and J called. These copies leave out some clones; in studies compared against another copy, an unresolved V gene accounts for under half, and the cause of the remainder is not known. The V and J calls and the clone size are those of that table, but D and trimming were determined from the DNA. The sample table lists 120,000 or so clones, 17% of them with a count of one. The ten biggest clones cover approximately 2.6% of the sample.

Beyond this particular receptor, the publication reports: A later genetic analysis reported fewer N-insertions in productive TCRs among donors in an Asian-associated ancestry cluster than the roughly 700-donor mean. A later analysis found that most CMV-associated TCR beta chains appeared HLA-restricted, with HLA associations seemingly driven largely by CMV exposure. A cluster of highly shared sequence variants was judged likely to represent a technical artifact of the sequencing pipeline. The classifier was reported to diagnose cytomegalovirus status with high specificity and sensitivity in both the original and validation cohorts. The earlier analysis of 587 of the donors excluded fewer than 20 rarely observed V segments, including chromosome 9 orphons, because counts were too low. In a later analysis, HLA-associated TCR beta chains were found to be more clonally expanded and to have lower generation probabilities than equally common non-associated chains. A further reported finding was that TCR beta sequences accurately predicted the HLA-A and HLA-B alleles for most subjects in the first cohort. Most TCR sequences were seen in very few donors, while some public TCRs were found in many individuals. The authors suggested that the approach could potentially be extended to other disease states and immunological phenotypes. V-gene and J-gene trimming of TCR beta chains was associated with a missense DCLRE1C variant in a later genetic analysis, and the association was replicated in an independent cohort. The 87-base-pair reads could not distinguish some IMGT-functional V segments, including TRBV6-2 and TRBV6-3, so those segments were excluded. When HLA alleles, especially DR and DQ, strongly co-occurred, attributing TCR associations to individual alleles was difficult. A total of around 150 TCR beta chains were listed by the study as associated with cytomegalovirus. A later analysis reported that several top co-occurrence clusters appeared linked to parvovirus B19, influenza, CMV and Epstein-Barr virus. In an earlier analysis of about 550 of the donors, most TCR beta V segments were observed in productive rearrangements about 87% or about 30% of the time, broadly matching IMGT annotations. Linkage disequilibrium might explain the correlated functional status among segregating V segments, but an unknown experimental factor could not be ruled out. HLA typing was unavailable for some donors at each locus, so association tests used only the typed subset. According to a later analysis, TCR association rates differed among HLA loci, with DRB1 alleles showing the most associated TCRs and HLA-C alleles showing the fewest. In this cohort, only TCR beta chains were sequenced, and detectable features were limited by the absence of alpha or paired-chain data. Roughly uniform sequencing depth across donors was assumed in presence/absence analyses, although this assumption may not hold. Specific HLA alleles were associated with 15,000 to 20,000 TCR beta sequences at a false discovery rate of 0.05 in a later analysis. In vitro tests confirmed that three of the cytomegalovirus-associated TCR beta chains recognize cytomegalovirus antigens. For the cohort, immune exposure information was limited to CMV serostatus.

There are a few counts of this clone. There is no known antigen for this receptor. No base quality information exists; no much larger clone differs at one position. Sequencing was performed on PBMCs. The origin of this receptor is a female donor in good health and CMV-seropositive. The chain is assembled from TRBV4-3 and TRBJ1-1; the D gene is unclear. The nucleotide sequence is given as TGCGCCAGCAGCCAAGGAGTTCGGGGTTATGGTAGGAACACTGAAGCTTTCTTT. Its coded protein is CASSQGVRGYGRNTEAFF.